What follows describes a single TCR beta chain. The data belong to a study of cytomegalovirus exposure and HLA in healthy donors. Generated by immunoSEQ multiplex PCR, the TCRdb table keeps only in-frame clones and is missing some. The sample holds 100,000 to 120,000 clones, roughly 90% seen once. Losses at the gene ends were 7 bases for V and 8 bases for J; bases not matched to a gene: 8. Germline assignment: CDR1 SNHLY and CDR2 FYNNEI. The CDR3 has 14 amino acids. The J gene is TRBJ1-6, the V gene TRBV2; 7 nucleotides align to TRBD1. This TCR was sampled from a woman aged 25 to 39 in good health and CMV-seropositive. Sequencing was carried out using PBMCs. The CDR3 loop reads CASKAQGFDSPLHF. The CDR3 DNA is TGTGCCAGCAAGGCACAGGGGTTTGATTCACCCCTCCACTTT.